This T cell receptor (beta chain) was captured by sequencing in a study of T cells after yellow fever vaccination. Background on the study: SMART-Seq v4 Ultra Low Input prepared libraries from low-cell fractions. Study results and caveats: Reappearance after the booster was seen for most primary-vaccination clones, at roughly 96% CD4 and 80% to 90% CD8. In FACS-sorted repertoires, abundant clonotypes from the bulk population could appear as contaminants. Clonotypes found in both CD4 and CD8 compartments made up a small share.

TCRdb reprocessed the 5' RACE reads with MiXCR, giving one entry per CDR3 protein. The repertoire includes 450,000 to 600,000 distinct CDR3 sequences, 13% of them detected once, and 11% to 15% sits in the top ten. Concerning this clonotype: Antigen: not known.

The TCR originated in a man in his thirties or forties who received the YFV17D yellow fever vaccine. Here the sequenced sample was PBMCs, taken on the day of the yellow fever booster vaccination.

CDR3 in amino acids: CASSGLPGTSGRLRETQYF. CDR3 sequence (DNA): TGTGCCAGCAGTGGACTACCCGGGACTAGCGGGAGGCTGAGGGAGACCCAGTACTTC. This chain links TRBV12-3 or TRBV12-4 with TRBJ2-5; 15 bases are a match to TRBD2. V shed 5 bases and J 5 bases; nucleotides not matched to a gene: 15. The CDR3 has 19 amino acids.